This T cell receptor beta chain is from a study of T cell responses to AZD1222 COVID-19 vaccine. Points from the study as a whole: Spike as a whole was targeted by vaccine-associated CD4 TCRs, dominant at 160-218 and 743-854.

The CDR3 totals 13 residues. Germline loops: CDR1 MNHEY, CDR2 SVGAGI. The ends lost 10 bases at V and 3 bases at J; junction bases unmatched: 7. Concerning this clone: Its antigen remains unknown.

Assay used: immunoSEQ multiplex PCR; TCRdb lists only in-frame clones, some missing. Altogether 150,000 to 200,000 clones are present, 88% being singletons, with the ten largest covering about 24%. The TCR originated in an adult who received the AZD1222 COVID-19 vaccine. Here the sequenced sample was peripheral blood, taken 28 days after the second AZD1222 dose. The chain combines TRBV6-5 with TRBJ2-7; 9 bases fit TRBD1. The CDR3 sequence is CATRGQGIYEQYF. For the CDR3, the DNA is TGTGCCACTCGGGGACAGGGAATCTACGAGCAGTACTTC.